This T cell receptor (beta chain) was captured by sequencing in a study of cytomegalovirus exposure and HLA in healthy donors. Overall study findings and caveats: Presence/absence analyses rested on an assumption that sequencing depth was roughly uniform across donors. Some segments of the V type, notably TRBV6-2 and TRBV6-3, were excluded as indistinguishable.

In regard to this clone: Antigen unknown.

This PCR relied on a set of 60 Vbeta primers and 13 Jbeta primers. TCRdb's copy holds only in-frame clones and misses some; the assay was immunoSEQ multiplex PCR. The repertoire holds about 110,000 clones, with over 75% as singletons. Donors had nominal health at sampling but likely had unrecorded immune exposures. CDR1 is SGDLS and CDR2 is YYNGEE in the germline V gene. This CDR3 comprises 13 residues. Trimming at V came to 1 base and at J to 5 bases, leaving 2 bases not matched to a gene. This sequence originates from a young man in good health and CMV-seropositive. The sample consisted of PBMCs. V usage is TRBV9 and J usage is TRBJ1-2, with 7 bases fitting TRBD1. CDR3 sequence reads: CASSVQGVYGYTF. CDR3 nucleotide sequence: TGTGCCAGCAGCGTACAGGGGGTATATGGCTACACCTTC.